This T cell receptor beta chain was identified during a study of CD8 T cells in ankylosing spondylitis. TCRdb used MiXCR to reprocess the 5' RACE reads, holding one entry per CDR3 protein. The data contain about 220,000 distinct CDR3 sequences, approximately 10% of them singletons. This clonotype was seen more than once but under ten times. Trimming took 3 bases from V and 0 from J, leaving 12 bases between them. CDR1 KGHDR and CDR2 SFDVKD come from the germline V gene. This CDR3 region has 16 residues. This TCR came from a male donor with ankylosing spondylitis or in good health (not recorded which). The V call is TRBV24-1, the J call TRBJ2-3; D call uncertain. Sequencing used blood, either unsorted or a sorted T cell fraction (not recorded which). The CDR3 nucleotides are TGTGCCACCAGTGATCCGAAACCTACTAGCACAGATACGCAGTATTTT. Translated, it gives CATSDPKPTSTDTQYF.